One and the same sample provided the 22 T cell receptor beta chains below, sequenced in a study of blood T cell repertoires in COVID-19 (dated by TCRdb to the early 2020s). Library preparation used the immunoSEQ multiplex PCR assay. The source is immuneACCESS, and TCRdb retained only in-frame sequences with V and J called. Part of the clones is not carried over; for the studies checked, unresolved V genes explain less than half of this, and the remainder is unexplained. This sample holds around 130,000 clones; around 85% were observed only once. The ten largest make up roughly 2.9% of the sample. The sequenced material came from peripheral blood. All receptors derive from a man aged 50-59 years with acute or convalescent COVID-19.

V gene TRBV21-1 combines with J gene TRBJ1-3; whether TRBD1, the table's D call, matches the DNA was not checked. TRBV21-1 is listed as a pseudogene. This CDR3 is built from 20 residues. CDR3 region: CASSTPDRVLPGGPANTIYF. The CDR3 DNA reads TGTGCCAGCAGCACCCCGGACAGGGTTCTTCCAGGTGGTCCTGCAAACACCATATATTTT.

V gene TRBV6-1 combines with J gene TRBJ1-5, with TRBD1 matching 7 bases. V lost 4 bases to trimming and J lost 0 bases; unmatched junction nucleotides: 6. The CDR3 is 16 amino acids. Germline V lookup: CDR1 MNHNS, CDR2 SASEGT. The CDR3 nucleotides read TGTGCCAGCAGTGCCCCGAACAGGGGTAGCAATCAGCCCCAGCATTTT. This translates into CASSAPNRGSNQPQHF.

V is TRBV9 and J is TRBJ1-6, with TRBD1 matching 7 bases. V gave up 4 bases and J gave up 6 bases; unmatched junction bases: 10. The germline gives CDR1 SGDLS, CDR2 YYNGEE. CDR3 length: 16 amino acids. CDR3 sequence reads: CASSRTGTAGNSPLHF. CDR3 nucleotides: TGTGCCAGCAGCAGAACCGGGACAGCCGGTAATTCACCCCTCCACTTT.

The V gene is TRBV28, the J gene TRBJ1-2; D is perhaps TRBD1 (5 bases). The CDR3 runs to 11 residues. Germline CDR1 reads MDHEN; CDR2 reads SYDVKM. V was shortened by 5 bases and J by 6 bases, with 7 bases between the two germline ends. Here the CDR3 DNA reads TGTGCCAGCAGTCTCAGGGATGGCTACACCTTC. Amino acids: CASSLRDGYTF.

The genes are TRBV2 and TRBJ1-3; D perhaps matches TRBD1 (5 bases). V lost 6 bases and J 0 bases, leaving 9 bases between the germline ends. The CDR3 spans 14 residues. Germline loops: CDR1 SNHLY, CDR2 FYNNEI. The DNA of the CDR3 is TGTGCCAGCAGGGCAGGGAACTCTGGAAACACCATATATTTT. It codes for CASRAGNSGNTIYF.

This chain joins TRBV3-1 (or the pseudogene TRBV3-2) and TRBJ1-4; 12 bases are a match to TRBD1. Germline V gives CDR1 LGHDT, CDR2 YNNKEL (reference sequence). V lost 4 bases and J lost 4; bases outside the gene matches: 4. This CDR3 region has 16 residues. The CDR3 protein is CASSPRDRGLNEKLFF. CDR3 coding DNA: TGTGCCAGCAGCCCCCGGGACAGGGGGCTTAATGAAAAACTGTTTTTT.

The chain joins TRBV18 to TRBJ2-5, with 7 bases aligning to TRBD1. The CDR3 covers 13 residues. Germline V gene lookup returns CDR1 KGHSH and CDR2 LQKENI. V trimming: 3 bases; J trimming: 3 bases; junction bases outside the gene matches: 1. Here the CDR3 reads CASSPGTEETQYF. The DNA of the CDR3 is TGTGCCAGCTCACCCGGGACAGAAGAGACCCAGTACTTC.

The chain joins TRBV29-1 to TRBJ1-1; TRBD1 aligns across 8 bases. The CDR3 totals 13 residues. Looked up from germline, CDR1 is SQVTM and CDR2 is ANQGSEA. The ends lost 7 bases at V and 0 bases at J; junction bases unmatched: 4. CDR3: CSGTGQVNTEAFF. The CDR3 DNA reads TGCAGCGGAACGGGACAGGTGAACACTGAAGCTTTCTTT.

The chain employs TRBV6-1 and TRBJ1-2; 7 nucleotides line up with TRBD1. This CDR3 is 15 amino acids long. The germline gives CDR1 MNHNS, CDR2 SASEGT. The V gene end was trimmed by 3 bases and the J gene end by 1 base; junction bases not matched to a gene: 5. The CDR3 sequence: CASSEDRRYNYGYTF. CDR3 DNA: TGTGCCAGCAGTGAGGACAGGCGCTATAACTATGGCTACACCTTC.

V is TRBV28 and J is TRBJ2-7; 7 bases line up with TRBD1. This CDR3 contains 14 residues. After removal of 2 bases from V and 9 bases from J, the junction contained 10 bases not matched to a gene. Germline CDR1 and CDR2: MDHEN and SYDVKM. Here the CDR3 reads CASSLTQGVEVQYF. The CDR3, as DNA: TGTGCCAGCAGTTTAACCCAGGGGGTGGAGGTGCAGTACTTC.

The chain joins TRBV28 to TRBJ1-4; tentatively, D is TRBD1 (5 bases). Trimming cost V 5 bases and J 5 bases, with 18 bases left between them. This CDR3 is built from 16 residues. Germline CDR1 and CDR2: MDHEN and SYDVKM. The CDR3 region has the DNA TGTGCCAGCAGTCGCCCCCCGAGTGGGGCCAATGAAAAACTGTTTTTT. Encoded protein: CASSRPPSGANEKLFF. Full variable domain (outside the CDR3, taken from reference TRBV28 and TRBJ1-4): DVKVTQSSRYLVKRTGEKVFLECVQDMDHENMFWYRQDPGLGLRLIYFSYDVKMKEKGDIPEGYSVSREKKERFSLILESASTNQTSMYLCASSRPPSGANEKLFFGSGTQLSVL.

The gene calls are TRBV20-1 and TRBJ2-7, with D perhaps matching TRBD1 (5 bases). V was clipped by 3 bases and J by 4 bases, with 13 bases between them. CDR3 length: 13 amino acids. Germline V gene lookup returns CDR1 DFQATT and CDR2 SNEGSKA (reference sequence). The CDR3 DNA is TGCAGTGCTAGTCAGGGTTCTAGATACGAGCAGTACTTC. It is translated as CSASQGSRYEQYF.

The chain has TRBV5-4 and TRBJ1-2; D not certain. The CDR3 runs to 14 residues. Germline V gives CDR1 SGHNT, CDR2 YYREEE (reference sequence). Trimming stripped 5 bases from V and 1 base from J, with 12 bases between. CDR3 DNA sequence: TGTGCCAGCAGTCTTCGTCAGAATAACTATGGCTACACCTTC. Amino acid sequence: CASSLRQNNYGYTF.

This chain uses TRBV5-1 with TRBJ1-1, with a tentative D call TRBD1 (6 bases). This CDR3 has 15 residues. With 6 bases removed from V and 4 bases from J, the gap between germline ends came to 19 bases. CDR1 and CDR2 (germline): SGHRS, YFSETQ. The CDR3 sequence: CASTESGQGSTEAFF. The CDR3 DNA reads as TGCGCCAGCACCGAGTCGGGTCAGGGGAGCACTGAAGCTTTCTTT.

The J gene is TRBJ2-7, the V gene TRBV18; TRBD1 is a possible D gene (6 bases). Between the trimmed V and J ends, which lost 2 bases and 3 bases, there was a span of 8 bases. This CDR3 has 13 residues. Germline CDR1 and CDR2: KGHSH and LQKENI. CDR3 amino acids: CASSPGQNYEQYF. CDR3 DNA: TGTGCCAGCTCACCAGGACAGAACTACGAGCAGTACTTC.

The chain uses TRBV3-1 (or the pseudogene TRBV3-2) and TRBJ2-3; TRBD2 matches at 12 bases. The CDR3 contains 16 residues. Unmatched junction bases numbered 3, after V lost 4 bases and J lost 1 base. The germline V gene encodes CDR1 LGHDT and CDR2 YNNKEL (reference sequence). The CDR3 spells CASSPRLAGGTDTQYF. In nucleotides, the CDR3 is TGTGCCAGCAGCCCCCGACTAGCGGGAGGCACAGATACGCAGTATTTT.

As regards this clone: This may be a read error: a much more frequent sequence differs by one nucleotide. For the CDR3, the DNA is TGTGCCAGCACCGACAGCTACGAGCAGTACTTC. It codes for CASTDSYEQYF. This rearrangement joins TRBV6-6 to TRBJ2-7, with D maybe TRBD1 (5 bases). This CDR3 spans 11 amino acids. V lost 7 bases and J lost 3, with 7 bases in between. Germline-derived CDR1 and CDR2 are MNHNY and SVGAGI (reference sequence).

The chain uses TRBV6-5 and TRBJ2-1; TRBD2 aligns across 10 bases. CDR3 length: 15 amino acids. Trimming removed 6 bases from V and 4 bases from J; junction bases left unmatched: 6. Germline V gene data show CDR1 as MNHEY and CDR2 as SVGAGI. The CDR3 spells CASRNPSGGYNEQFF. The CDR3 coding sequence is TGTGCCAGCAGGAACCCTAGCGGGGGTTACAATGAGCAGTTCTTC.

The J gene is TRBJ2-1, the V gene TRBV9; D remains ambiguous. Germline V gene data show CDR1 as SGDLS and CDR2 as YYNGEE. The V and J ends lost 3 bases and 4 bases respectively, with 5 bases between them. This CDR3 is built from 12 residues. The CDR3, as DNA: TGTGCCAGCAGCGCAGGTTACAATGAGCAGTTCTTC. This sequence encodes CASSAGYNEQFF.

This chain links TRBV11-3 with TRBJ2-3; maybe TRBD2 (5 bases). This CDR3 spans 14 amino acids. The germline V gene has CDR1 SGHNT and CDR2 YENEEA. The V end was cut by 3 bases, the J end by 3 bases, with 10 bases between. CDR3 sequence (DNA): TGTGCCAGCAGCTTCACGGGAAGGACAGATACGCAGTATTTT. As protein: CASSFTGRTDTQYF.

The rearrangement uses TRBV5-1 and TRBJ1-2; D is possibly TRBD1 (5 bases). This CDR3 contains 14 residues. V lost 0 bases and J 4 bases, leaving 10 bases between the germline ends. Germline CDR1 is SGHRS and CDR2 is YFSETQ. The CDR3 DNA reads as TGCGCCAGCAGCTTGGAGGGGAATGGCTATGGCTACACCTTC. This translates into CASSLEGNGYGYTF.

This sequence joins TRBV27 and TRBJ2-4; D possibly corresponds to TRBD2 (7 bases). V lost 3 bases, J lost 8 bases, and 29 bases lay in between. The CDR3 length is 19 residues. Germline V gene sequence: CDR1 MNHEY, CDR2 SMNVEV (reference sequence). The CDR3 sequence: CASSFRATRLGGGLDIQYF. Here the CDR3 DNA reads TGTGCCAGCAGTTTCAGAGCGACCCGCTTGGGGGGGGGCCTGGACATTCAGTACTTC.